This paragraph reports one T cell receptor (beta chain). Here immunoSEQ multiplex PCR was the method, and the copy in TCRdb shows in-frame clones only, minus some. The sample includes roughly 200,000 clones, 75% to 90% of them seen just once. The sample originates from a study of blood T cell repertoires in COVID-19. Trimming took 4 bases from V and 7 from J, leaving 13 bases between them. The germline gives CDR1 LNHDA, CDR2 SQIVND (reference sequence). This CDR3 is 13 amino acids long. The receptor comes from a man aged 35 to 55 who had recovered from COVID-19. The chain recombines TRBV19 with TRBJ1-1; tentative D call: TRBD1 (5 bases). Sequences were obtained from PBMCs or T cells enriched from blood (not recorded which). The CDR3: CASSTREGIEAFF. The CDR3 region has the DNA TGTGCCAGTAGTACCAGGGAAGGGATTGAAGCTTTCTTT.